The source of this T cell receptor (beta chain) is a study of cytomegalovirus exposure and HLA in healthy donors. Study background: A prior analysis found about 120 million unique TCR beta sequences from approximately 200 million T cells. Findings of the study overall: Follow-up analysis found HLA locus-dependent TCR association rates, highest for DRB1 and lowest for HLA-C. TCR beta chains numbering under 200 were designated cytomegalovirus-associated.

A note on this clone: Its antigen is unknown.

Primers for the PCR totalled 60 Vbeta and 13 Jbeta. Sequencing was performed with immunoSEQ multiplex PCR; in TCRdb, only in-frame clones are kept and a portion is missing. This sample's table has 180,000 or so clones. This receptor was identified in a boy younger than 18 in good health and CMV-seronegative. The specimen sequenced was PBMCs.

DNA of the CDR3: TGTGCCAGCAGTATGACTGCCTCCTACGAGCAGTACTTC. Its protein product is CASSMTASYEQYF. The gene calls are TRBV27 and TRBJ2-7; D remains unclear. With 5 bases removed from V and 0 bases from J, the gap between germline ends came to 8 bases. CDR1 MNHEY and CDR2 SMNVEV come from the germline V gene (reference sequence). This CDR3 is 13 amino acids long.